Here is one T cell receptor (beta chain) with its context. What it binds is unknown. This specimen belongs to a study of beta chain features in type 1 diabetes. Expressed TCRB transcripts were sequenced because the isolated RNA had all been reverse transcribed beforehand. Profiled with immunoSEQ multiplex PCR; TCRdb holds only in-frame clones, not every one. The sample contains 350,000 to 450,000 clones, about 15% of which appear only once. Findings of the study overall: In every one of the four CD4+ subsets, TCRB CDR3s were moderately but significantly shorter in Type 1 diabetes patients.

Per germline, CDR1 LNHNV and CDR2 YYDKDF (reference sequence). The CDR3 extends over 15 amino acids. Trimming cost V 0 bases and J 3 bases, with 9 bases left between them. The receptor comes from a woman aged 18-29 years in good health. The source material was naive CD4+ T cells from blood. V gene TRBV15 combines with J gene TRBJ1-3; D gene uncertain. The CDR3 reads CATSRDVASGNTIYF. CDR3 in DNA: TGTGCCACCAGCAGAGATGTCGCCAGTGGAAACACCATATATTTT.